The T cell receptor (beta chain) described here comes from a study of cytotoxic CD8 clonotypes in ibrutinib-treated CLL. Background on the study: Partial response occurred in roughly 25 patients and complete response in 2; at median approximately 68 months, approximately 14 remained remitted and roughly 12 progressed. Treatment had run for a median roughly eleven months, range 6 to 36, when response samples were taken.

With respect to this clone: Its antigen is unknown.

General study findings and limits: At ibrutinib response, clonality increased, and at progression it declined back toward baseline.

Some clones are missing from TCRdb's copy, which holds only in-frame ones; the method was immunoSEQ multiplex PCR. The repertoire holds a few hundred thousand clones, under 70% seen once, with roughly 6% in the top ten. Around 2.2 micrograms of genomic DNA, which was extracted from cryopreserved PBMCs, served as the material used for the TCR beta libraries. CDR3 length equals 12 residues. V was trimmed by 1 base and J by 8 bases, leaving 8 bases between them. Germline V gives CDR1 PRHDT, CDR2 FYEKMQ (reference sequence). The sample was PBMCs, taken after 36 months of ibrutinib treatment. The chain uses TRBV13 and TRBJ1-2, with D uncertain. The receptor was derived from a human donor with chronic lymphocytic leukemia. Here the CDR3 reads CASSLVGPGYTF. DNA of the CDR3: TGTGCCAGCAGCTTAGTAGGGCCCGGCTACACCTTC.